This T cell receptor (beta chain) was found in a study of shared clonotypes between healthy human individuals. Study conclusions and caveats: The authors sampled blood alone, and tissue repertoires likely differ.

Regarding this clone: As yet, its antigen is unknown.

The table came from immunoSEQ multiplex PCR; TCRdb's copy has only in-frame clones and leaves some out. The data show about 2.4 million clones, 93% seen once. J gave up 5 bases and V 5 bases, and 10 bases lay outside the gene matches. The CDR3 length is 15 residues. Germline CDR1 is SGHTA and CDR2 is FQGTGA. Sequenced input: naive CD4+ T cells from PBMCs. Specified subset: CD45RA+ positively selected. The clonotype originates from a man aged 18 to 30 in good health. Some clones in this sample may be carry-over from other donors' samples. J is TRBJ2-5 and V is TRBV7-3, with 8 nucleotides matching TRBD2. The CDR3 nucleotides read TGTGCCAGCAGCCCCTTAGCGGGAAGGAGGGAGACCCAGTACTTC. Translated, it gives CASSPLAGRRETQYF.